This record concerns one T cell receptor (beta chain) sequence. The source of the sample is a study of T cell clones after liver transplantation. Repertoires were generated with immunoSEQ multiplex PCR, while TCRdb's copy carries only in-frame clones and drops some. The table records 65,000 to 90,000 clones, about 88% of them present only once. V was shortened by 2 bases and J by 3 bases, with 7 bases between the two germline ends. The CDR3 sequence is 13 residues long. Per the germline V gene, CDR1 is ENHRY and CDR2 is SYGVKD. The chain links TRBV10-3 to TRBJ2-5; a weak D match, TRBD1 (5 bases). The sequencing used CD4+ T cells from blood, collected before liver transplant. This TCR was recovered from a human donor who received a liver transplant. CDR3 loop: CAISEATEETQYF. The CDR3 DNA sequence: TGTGCCATCAGTGAGGCGACAGAAGAGACCCAGTACTTC.